This TCR beta chain was found in a study of glioma-infiltrating T cells after dendritic cell vaccination. Whole-study context: Three intradermal dendritic cell vaccine injections were given every two weeks.

Time point of the sample: after dendritic cell vaccination, including at tumor progression/relapse. General observations from the study: Estimated pretreatment TIL content predicted outcome after dendritic cell vaccination.

To note about this clone: The antigen is not known.

V was shortened by 6 bases and J by 4 bases, with 21 bases between the two germline ends. The germline V gene encodes CDR1 MNHNY and CDR2 SVGAGI (reference sequence). This CDR3 has 16 residues. The primer mix had 60 V beta and 13 J beta primers. Using immunoSEQ multiplex PCR, the repertoire was profiled, and TCRdb retains in-frame clones only, with some absent. There are roughly 100,000 clones in the sample; nearly 90% occur only once, and roughly 2.8% lies in the top ten. The V and J genes are TRBV6-6 and TRBJ1-2; D remains unclear. The receptor was derived from a human donor with glioblastoma. Sequencing used blood, obtained after dendritic cell vaccination. The CDR3: CASSRLGMAGFYGYTF. In DNA form, the CDR3 reads TGTGCCAGCAGCCGCCTCGGGATGGCCGGGTTCTATGGCTACACCTTC.